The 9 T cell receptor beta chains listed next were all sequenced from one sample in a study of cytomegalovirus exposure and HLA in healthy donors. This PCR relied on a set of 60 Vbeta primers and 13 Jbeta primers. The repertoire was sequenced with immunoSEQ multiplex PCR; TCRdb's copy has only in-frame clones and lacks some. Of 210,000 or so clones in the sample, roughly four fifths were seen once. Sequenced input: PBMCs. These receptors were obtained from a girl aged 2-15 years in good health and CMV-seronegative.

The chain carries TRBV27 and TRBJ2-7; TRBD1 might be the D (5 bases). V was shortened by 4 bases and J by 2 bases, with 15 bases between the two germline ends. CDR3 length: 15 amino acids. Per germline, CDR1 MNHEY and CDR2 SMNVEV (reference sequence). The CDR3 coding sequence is TGTGCCAGCAGTTCCCTCTTTGGCAGGGCCTACGAGCAGTACTTC. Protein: CASSSLFGRAYEQYF.

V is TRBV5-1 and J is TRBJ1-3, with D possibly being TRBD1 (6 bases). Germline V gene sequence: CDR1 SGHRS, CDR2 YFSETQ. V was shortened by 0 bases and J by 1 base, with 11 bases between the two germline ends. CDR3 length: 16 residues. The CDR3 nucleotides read TGCGCCAGCAGCTTGGGCGGGGGCGCTTCTGGAAACACCATATATTTT. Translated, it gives CASSLGGGASGNTIYF.

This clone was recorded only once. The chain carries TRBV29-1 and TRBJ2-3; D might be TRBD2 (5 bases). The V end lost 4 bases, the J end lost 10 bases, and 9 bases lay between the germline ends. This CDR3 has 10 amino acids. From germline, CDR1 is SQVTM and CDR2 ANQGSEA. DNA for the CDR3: TGCAGCGTTGTTTCCGGGGCGCAGTATTTT. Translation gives CSVVSGAQYF.

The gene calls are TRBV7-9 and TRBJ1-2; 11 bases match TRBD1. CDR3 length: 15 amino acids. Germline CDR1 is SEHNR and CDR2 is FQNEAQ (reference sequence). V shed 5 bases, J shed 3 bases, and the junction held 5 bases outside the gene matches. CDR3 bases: TGTGCCAGCAGCCTAGGACAGGGGGCAGACTATGGCTACACCTTC. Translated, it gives CASSLGQGADYGYTF.

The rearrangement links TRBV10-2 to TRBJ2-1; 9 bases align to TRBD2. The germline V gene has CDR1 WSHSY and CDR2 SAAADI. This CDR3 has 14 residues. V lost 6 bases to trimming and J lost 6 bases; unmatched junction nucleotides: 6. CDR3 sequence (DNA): TGCGCCAGCAGCTCTAGCGGGATGACCAATGAGCAGTTCTTC. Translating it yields CASSSSGMTNEQFF.

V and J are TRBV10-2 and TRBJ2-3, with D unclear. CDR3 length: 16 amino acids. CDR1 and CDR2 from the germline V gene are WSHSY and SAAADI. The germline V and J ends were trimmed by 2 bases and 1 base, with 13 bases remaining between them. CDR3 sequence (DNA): TGCGCCAGCAGTGAGCCAGGATCATCCGGCACAGATACGCAGTATTTT. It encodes CASSEPGSSGTDTQYF.

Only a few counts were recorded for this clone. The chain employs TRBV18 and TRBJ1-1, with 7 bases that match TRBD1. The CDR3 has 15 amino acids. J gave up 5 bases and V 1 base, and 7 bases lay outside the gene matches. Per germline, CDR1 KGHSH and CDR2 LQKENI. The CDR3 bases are TGTGCCAGCTCACCACAGGGGGCAAGTAGGACTGAAGCTTTCTTT. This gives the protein CASSPQGASRTEAFF.

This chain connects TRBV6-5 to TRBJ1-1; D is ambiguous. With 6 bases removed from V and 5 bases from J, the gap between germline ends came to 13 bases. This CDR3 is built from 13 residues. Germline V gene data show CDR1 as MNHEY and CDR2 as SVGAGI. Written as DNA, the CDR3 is TGTGCCAGCAGCCGCGGGGTAGGAACTGAAGCTTTCTTT. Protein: CASSRGVGTEAFF.

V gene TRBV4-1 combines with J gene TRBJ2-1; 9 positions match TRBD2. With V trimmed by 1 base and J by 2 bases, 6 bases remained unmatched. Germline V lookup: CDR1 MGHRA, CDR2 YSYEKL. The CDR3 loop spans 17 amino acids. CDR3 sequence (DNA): TGCGCCAGCAGCCAAGTCCCCCTAGCGGGAACCTACAATGAGCAGTTCTTC. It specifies CASSQVPLAGTYNEQFF.